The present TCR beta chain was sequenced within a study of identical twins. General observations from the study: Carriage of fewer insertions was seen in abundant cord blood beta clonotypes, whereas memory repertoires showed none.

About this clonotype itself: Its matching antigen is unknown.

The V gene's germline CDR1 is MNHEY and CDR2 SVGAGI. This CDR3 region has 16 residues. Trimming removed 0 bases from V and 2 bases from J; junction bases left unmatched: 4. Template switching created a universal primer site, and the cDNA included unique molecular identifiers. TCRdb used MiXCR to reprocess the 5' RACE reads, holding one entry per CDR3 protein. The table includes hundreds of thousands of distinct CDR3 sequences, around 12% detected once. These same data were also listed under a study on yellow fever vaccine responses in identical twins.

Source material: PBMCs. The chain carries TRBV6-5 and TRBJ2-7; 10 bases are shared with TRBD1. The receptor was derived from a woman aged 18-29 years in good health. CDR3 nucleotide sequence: TGTGCCAGCAGTTACTCGGGGACAGGGGACCCCTACGAGCAGTACTTC. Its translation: CASSYSGTGDPYEQYF.